The 21 T cell receptor beta chains below were found in one sample sequenced in a study of TIL therapy for anti-PD-1-resistant metastatic lung cancer. The libraries were made with immunoSEQ v3. Clones were read by immunoSEQ multiplex PCR, and TCRdb kept only the in-frame ones, dropping some. The sample has 95,000 or so clones, around 71% seen once. Sample time point: pre-treatment sample, taken before nivolumab and TIL therapy. Most excised metastases sampled were pleural nodules or supraclavicular lymph nodes. The sequencing used tumor tissue, collected at baseline. Receptors originate from a person between 25 and 79 years old with non-small cell lung cancer.

This clone has just a few counts. The chain joins TRBV4-2 to TRBJ1-4; D is unclear. Looked up from germline, CDR1 is LGHNA and CDR2 is YNFKEQ. There are 15 residues in the CDR3. V was cut by 4 bases and J by 7 bases, with 16 bases left in between. In nucleotides, the CDR3 is TGTGCCAGCAGCCTCCGGGGATTAATGGGTGAAAAACTGTTTTTT. It codes for CASSLRGLMGEKLFF.

The V call is TRBV3-1 (or the pseudogene TRBV3-2), the J call TRBJ1-6, with D possibly matching TRBD1 (5 bases). CDR3 length equals 15 residues. V lost 2 bases to trimming and J lost 7 bases, with 12 bases between them. CDR1 is LGHDT, CDR2 YNNKEL, per germline (reference sequence). The CDR3 coding sequence is TGTGCCAGCAGCCAACGCCGCGAGGGGAATTCACCCCTCCACTTT. It yields the protein CASSQRREGNSPLHF.

The rearrangement joins TRBV24-1 to TRBJ2-1, with TRBD2 identical over 9 bases. V was clipped by 7 bases and J by 4 bases; unmatched bases: 13. This CDR3 contains 17 residues. Germline V gene sequence: CDR1 KGHDR, CDR2 SFDVKD. Written as DNA, the CDR3 is TGTGCCACCAGCAGTCCTCCTCTAGCGGGAAAATACAATGAGCAGTTCTTC. Its translation: CATSSPPLAGKYNEQFF.

V usage is TRBV12-3 or TRBV12-4 and J usage is TRBJ2-7; TRBD1 agrees at 8 bases. The trim removed 6 bases at V and 4 bases at J, leaving 5 bases unmatched. The CDR3 has 13 residues. Written as DNA, the CDR3 is TGTGCCAGCAGCTGGACAGGGAGTTACGAGCAGTACTTC. Residues: CASSWTGSYEQYF.

The chain couples TRBV30 to TRBJ1-2; weak D call: TRBD1 (6 bases). Germline CDR1 and CDR2: GTSNPN and SVGIG (reference sequence). The CDR3 contains 13 residues. Trimming cost V 8 bases and J 0 bases, with 13 bases left between them. CDR3 coding DNA: TGTGCCGGTGCAAGGGGGTCTAACTATGGCTACACCTTC. Its translation: CAGARGSNYGYTF.

The V gene is TRBV5-1, the J gene TRBJ2-7, with 8 bases identical to TRBD2. Losses at the gene ends were 0 bases for V and 6 bases for J; bases not matched to a gene: 5. Germline CDR1 and CDR2: SGHRS and YFSETQ. The CDR3 covers 14 residues. CDR3 loop: CASSLAGTSGEQYF. The CDR3, as DNA: TGCGCCAGCAGCTTGGCGGGGACTAGTGGCGAGCAGTACTTC.

The CDR3 DNA follows: TGTGCCAGCAAGAGGGGGCTAACCGGGGAGCTGTTTTTT. It is translated as CASKRGLTGELFF. V usage is TRBV6-5 and J usage is TRBJ2-2; 7 nucleotides agree with TRBD1. V lost 7 bases and J lost 5; bases outside the gene matches: 4. This CDR3 spans 13 amino acids. The germline CDR1 and CDR2 sequences are MNHEY and SVGAGI.

This sequence joins TRBV5-1 and TRBJ2-1; 7 bases line up with TRBD1. The CDR3 covers 22 residues. The ends lost 2 bases at V and 0 bases at J; junction bases unmatched: 23. Per germline, CDR1 SGHRS and CDR2 YFSETQ. CDR3 region: CASSLGLRDVQGILSSYNEQFF. CDR3 in DNA: TGCGCCAGCAGCTTAGGATTACGCGACGTACAGGGGATACTGAGCTCCTACAATGAGCAGTTCTTC.

V gene TRBV28 combines with J gene TRBJ2-1; D may be TRBD1 or TRBD2 (5 bases each). Germline-derived CDR1 and CDR2 are MDHEN and SYDVKM. V lost 6 bases, J lost 3 bases, and 12 bases lay in between. The CDR3 totals 14 residues. The CDR3 loop reads CASRLGQVYNEQFF. The CDR3 DNA is TGTGCCAGCAGACTAGGACAAGTCTACAATGAGCAGTTCTTC.

The rearrangement uses TRBV6-5 and TRBJ2-6; D not certain. V was shortened by 8 bases and J by 0 bases, with 5 bases between the two germline ends. This CDR3 contains 13 residues. Germline CDR1 reads MNHEY; CDR2 reads SVGAGI. CDR3 residues: CASSLSGANVLTF. The CDR3 coding sequence is TGTGCCAGCTCCCTCTCTGGGGCCAACGTCCTGACTTTC.

The rearrangement joins TRBV12-5 to TRBJ1-1, with a tentative D call TRBD1 (5 bases). Between the trimmed V and J ends, which lost 10 bases and 4 bases, there was a span of 16 bases. The CDR3 is made up of 13 amino acids. The V gene's germline CDR1 is LGHNT and CDR2 FRNRAP. The CDR3 spells CATREGWGTEAFF. Written as DNA, the CDR3 is TGTGCTACCAGGGAGGGATGGGGCACTGAAGCTTTCTTT.

In this sample, this clone turned up many times. The same CDR3 also results from other DNA sequences found in this sample. The chain is built from TRBV9 and TRBJ1-2; 7 nucleotides align to TRBD1. The ends lost 3 bases at V and 1 base at J; junction bases unmatched: 15. CDR3 length: 18 amino acids. From germline, CDR1 is SGDLS and CDR2 YYNGEE. CDR3 sequence (DNA): TGTGCCAGCAGCGGACCTCCACGAGGGGGCGGCCTTAACTATGGCTACACCTTC. Protein sequence: CASSGPPRGGGLNYGYTF.

This clone was seen many times. The same CDR3 arises from other DNA sequences in this sample as well. The chain is built from TRBV7-2 and TRBJ2-1, with D uncertain. The CDR3 has 15 amino acids. V lost 1 base and J lost 2, with 9 bases in between. CDR1 and CDR2 from the germline V gene are SGHTA and FQGNSA. The CDR3 DNA reads TGTGCCAGCAGCTTAGTCGCGGACCCCTACAATGAGCAGTTCTTC. Its translation: CASSLVADPYNEQFF.

A word on this clone: The same CDR3 is also encoded by other DNA sequences in this sample. The chain is built from TRBV5-5 and TRBJ2-5, with TRBD1 identical over 7 bases. The CDR3 length is 13 residues. From germline, CDR1 is SGHKS and CDR2 YYEKEE (reference sequence). The CDR3 loop reads CAGAGTEGETQYF. CDR3 DNA: TGTGCTGGTGCCGGGACAGAGGGAGAGACCCAGTACTTC.

This rearrangement joins TRBV27 to TRBJ2-7; possible D gene TRBD1, 5 bases. Germline V gene sequence: CDR1 MNHEY, CDR2 SMNVEV (reference sequence). This CDR3 contains 18 residues. Trimming took off 7 bases at V and 0 bases at J, with 25 bases between the two ends. CDR3 in DNA: TGTGCCAGCACTCTTCTTTTGGTAGGGGAAGATGGCTCCTACGAGCAGTACTTC. Translating gives CASTLLLVGEDGSYEQYF.

The V and J genes are TRBV7-3 and TRBJ2-1; D gene uncertain. Trimming took 2 bases from V and 9 from J, leaving 8 bases between them. Per the germline V gene, CDR1 is SGHTA and CDR2 is FQGTGA. This CDR3 comprises 12 residues. CDR3 loop: CASSLGTGEQFF. The CDR3 DNA follows: TGTGCCAGCAGCTTAGGAACGGGTGAGCAGTTCTTC.

The chain is built from TRBV10-2 and TRBJ2-7; D unresolved. The germline V gene has CDR1 WSHSY and CDR2 SAAADI. The V end lost 4 bases, the J end lost 3 bases, and 10 bases lay between the germline ends. The CDR3 is 13 residues long. This chain's CDR3 is CASSGAGDYEQYF. As DNA, the CDR3 is TGCGCCAGCAGTGGGGCCGGCGACTACGAGCAGTACTTC.

This clone occurred a few times. The V gene is TRBV11-3, the J gene TRBJ1-2, with a weak D call TRBD1 (5 bases). The germline CDR1 and CDR2 sequences are SGHNT and YENEEA. The CDR3 sequence is 12 residues long. V shed 5 bases and J shed 4 bases, with 8 bases lying between them. This chain's CDR3 is CASSQGTYGYTF. The CDR3 nucleotides read TGTGCCAGCAGCCAAGGGACCTATGGCTACACCTTC.

CDR3 bases: TGTGCCAATCCCTACACAGCAACTCTCTCCTACGAGCAGTACTTC. This gives the protein CANPYTATLSYEQYF. The chain has TRBV19 and TRBJ2-7; D uncertain. The CDR3 sequence is 15 residues long. Trimming shortened V by 10 bases and J by 0 bases, and 19 bases separated the two germline ends. Looked up from germline, CDR1 is LNHDA and CDR2 is SQIVND (reference sequence).

The chain carries TRBV5-4 and TRBJ2-5; perhaps TRBD2 as D (7 bases). V was shortened by 5 bases and J by 8 bases, with 16 bases between the two germline ends. The length of the CDR3 is 13 residues. CDR1 and CDR2 from the germline V gene are SGHNT and YYREEE (reference sequence). CDR3 coding DNA: TGTGCCAGCAGGACGGTGGGGGGGGCCACCCAGTACTTC. Encoded protein: CASRTVGGATQYF.

This sequence joins TRBV18 and TRBJ2-7, with TRBD1 as a possible D gene (6 bases). This CDR3 has 13 residues. V shed 5 bases and J shed 3 bases, with 11 bases lying between them. Germline CDR1 is KGHSH and CDR2 is LQKENI. DNA of the CDR3: TGTGCCAGCTCAAAAGACAGGATCTACGAGCAGTACTTC. This codes for CASSKDRIYEQYF.